This T cell receptor beta chain was captured by sequencing in a study of T cell responses to AZD1222 COVID-19 vaccine. About the research overall: Second-dose schedules of about 4 or about 12 weeks were combined. Findings and caveats of the study: Clonal diversity was possibly underestimated, and white British individuals and females predominated among donors. Spike-specific TCR breadth and depth were elevated following two AZD1222 doses. At study baseline, merely roughly 6 AZD1222 recipients were seropositive.

Worth noting for this clone: What it binds is not known.

TCRdb keeps only in-frame clones here, not all; method: immunoSEQ multiplex PCR. In the table there are roughly 76,000 clones, about 88% of which are singletons. Sample: peripheral blood, taken on day 0 of AZD1222 vaccination. The TCR comes from an adult in good health.

The CDR3 sequence is CATSREYVQQETQYF. The CDR3 DNA sequence: TGTGCCACCAGCAGAGAGTATGTTCAGCAAGAGACCCAGTACTTC. The chain carries TRBV15 and TRBJ2-5; D gene ambiguous. The CDR3 has 15 residues. V lost 0 bases to trimming and J lost 2 bases, with 10 bases between them. Germline CDR1 is LNHNV and CDR2 is YYDKDF (reference sequence).